Below are 20 T cell receptor beta chains sequenced from a single sample in a study of cytomegalovirus exposure and HLA in healthy donors. Amplification used 60 Vbeta primers and 13 Jbeta primers. Sequenced by immunoSEQ multiplex PCR; TCRdb stores in-frame clones only, minus some. The sample lists roughly 43,000 clones, around 77% occurring once. Sequenced input: PBMCs. The receptors originated from a young man in good health and CMV-seronegative.

This sequence joins TRBV14 and TRBJ2-6; D is unclear. V gave up 4 bases and J gave up 2 bases, with 9 bases separating them. The CDR3 is 15 residues long. Germline V gene lookup returns CDR1 SGHDN and CDR2 FVKESK. CDR3 coding DNA: TGTGCCAGCAGCCGAGTGTTGCCTGGGGCCAACGTCCTGACTTTC. This sequence encodes CASSRVLPGANVLTF.

This clone has just one count. The V call is TRBV4-2, the J call TRBJ1-5, with D perhaps matching TRBD1 (5 bases). CDR1 LGHNA and CDR2 YNFKEQ come from the germline V gene. The CDR3 is 16 residues long. Trimming shortened V by 0 bases and J by 8 bases, and 17 bases separated the two germline ends. CDR3 in amino acids: CASSQEVAGQGKPQHF. CDR3 in DNA: TGTGCCAGCAGCCAAGAGGTGGCAGGACAAGGGAAGCCCCAGCATTTT.

This clone came up a few times. V usage is TRBV6-1 and J usage is TRBJ2-2, with D tentatively TRBD1 (6 bases). V lost 6 bases to trimming and J lost 1 base, with 6 bases between them. Looked up from germline, CDR1 is MNHNS and CDR2 is SASEGT. The CDR3 sequence is 13 residues long. The CDR3 protein is CASRQGNTGELFF. The CDR3 nucleotides read TGTGCCAGCAGACAGGGGAACACCGGGGAGCTGTTTTTT.

The CDR3 DNA sequence: TGTGCCAGCAGTTACTCCCTCGGGAGATCCTACGAGCAGTACTTC. Its translation: CASSYSLGRSYEQYF. This chain links TRBV6-6 with TRBJ2-5, with D tentatively TRBD2 (6 bases). The DNA end is more similar to TRBJ2-7, so the J call may be wrong. The CDR3 totals 15 residues. CDR1 MNHNY and CDR2 SVGAGI come from the germline V gene (reference sequence).

The chain recombines TRBV5-1 with TRBJ2-7; 11 bases align to TRBD2. The CDR3 extends over 15 amino acids. Unmatched junction bases numbered 6, after V lost 4 bases and J lost 3 bases. The germline CDR1 and CDR2 sequences are SGHRS and YFSETQ. CDR3 sequence (DNA): TGCGCCAGCAGCGCGACTAGCGGGACCATCTACGAGCAGTACTTC. It codes for CASSATSGTIYEQYF.

This chain links TRBV5-4 with TRBJ2-2, with 10 bases identical to TRBD1. Germline values: CDR1 SGHNT, CDR2 YYREEE (reference sequence). Trimming removed 3 bases from V and 6 bases from J; junction bases left unmatched: 8. The CDR3 consists of 16 residues. The CDR3 protein is CASSSDPGQGSGELFF. The CDR3 DNA reads as TGTGCCAGCAGCTCTGATCCGGGACAGGGGTCCGGGGAGCTGTTTTTT.

This chain joins TRBV7-2 and TRBJ2-1; 10 nucleotides match TRBD2. Germline V gene lookup returns CDR1 SGHTA and CDR2 FQGNSA. This CDR3 region has 17 residues. The V gene end was trimmed by 1 base and the J gene end by 2 bases; junction bases not matched to a gene: 5. DNA of the CDR3: TGTGCCAGCAGCTTAGATTTAAGCGGGAGGGCCTACAATGAGCAGTTCTTC. This translates into CASSLDLSGRAYNEQFF.

This clone was seen just once. V usage is TRBV6-4 and J usage is TRBJ2-1, with 8 bases lining up with TRBD1. This CDR3 region has 13 residues. In germline, CDR1 is MRHNA, CDR2 SNTAGT. V shed 6 bases and J 5 bases; nucleotides not matched to a gene: 3. CDR3 in amino acids: CASSGQGNNEQFF. The CDR3 bases are TGTGCCAGCAGCGGACAGGGAAACAATGAGCAGTTCTTC.

This clone was observed once. V gene TRBV18 combines with J gene TRBJ1-1; D is undetermined. This CDR3 is built from 15 residues. The V end lost 1 base, the J end lost 1 base, and 10 bases lay between the germline ends. Germline CDR1 is KGHSH and CDR2 is LQKENI. The CDR3 is CASSPRPRQNTEAFF. CDR3 bases: TGTGCCAGCTCACCACGCCCCCGACAGAACACTGAAGCTTTCTTT.

This clone was seen just once. The J gene is TRBJ2-7, the V gene TRBV27; 12 bases map to TRBD2. Germline V gene sequence: CDR1 MNHEY, CDR2 SMNVEV (reference sequence). Unmatched junction bases numbered 13, after V lost 6 bases and J lost 4 bases. The length of the CDR3 is 17 residues. CDR3 coding DNA: TGTGCCAGCAGCCCGCCTAGCGGGAGGGCCCTCTGGTACGAGCAGTACTTC. It codes for CASSPPSGRALWYEQYF.

In DNA form, the CDR3 reads TGCAGCGTTGTCCTCGTACTAGCGGGAGGAAATGAGCAGTTCTTC. Translated: CSVVLVLAGGNEQFF. The J gene is TRBJ2-1, the V gene TRBV29-1, with 12 positions matching TRBD2. The CDR3 has 15 amino acids. V lost 4 bases and J lost 7; bases outside the gene matches: 8. Germline-derived CDR1 and CDR2 are SQVTM and ANQGSEA.

Only a few counts were recorded for this clone. The gene calls are TRBV25-1 and TRBJ1-4; perhaps TRBD1 as D (5 bases). Germline V gene lookup returns CDR1 MGHDK and CDR2 SYGVNS. Trimming shortened V by 5 bases and J by 7 bases, and 14 bases separated the two germline ends. This CDR3 has 14 residues. The CDR3 coding sequence is TGTGCCAGCAGTCCCCAGGGTTGGAGTGAAAAACTGTTTTTT. Protein: CASSPQGWSEKLFF.

This chain connects TRBV30 to TRBJ2-1; TRBD2 matches 9 bases. Germline V CDR1 and CDR2: GTSNPN, SVGIG (reference sequence). V dropped 5 bases and J dropped 4; count of bases not matched to a gene: 12. This CDR3 contains 16 residues. The CDR3 spells CAWGRGAGGLYNEQFF. DNA for the CDR3: TGTGCCTGGGGCCGTGGAGCGGGAGGCCTGTACAATGAGCAGTTCTTC.

The chain links TRBV4-3 to TRBJ2-5; 8 bases line up with TRBD2. CDR1 is LGHNA, CDR2 YSLEER, per germline. CDR3 length: 16 residues. Trimming took 1 base from V and 5 from J; bases not matched to a gene: 9. Here the CDR3 DNA reads TGCGCCAGCAGCCAAGGACCCCTTTCTAGCGGGGAGACCCAGTACTTC. Protein sequence: CASSQGPLSSGETQYF.

This clone appeared a few times. This rearrangement joins TRBV4-1 to TRBJ2-1, with a tentative D call TRBD2 (6 bases). Trimming left V 2 bases short and J 7 bases short, with 12 bases between. Germline V gene sequence: CDR1 MGHRA, CDR2 YSYEKL. CDR3 length equals 14 residues. CDR3 in DNA: TGCGCCAGCAGCCAACCGACTAGGAGGAATGAGCAGTTCTTC. This encodes CASSQPTRRNEQFF.

This clone was observed a single time. CDR3 loop: CASSLSRTGELFF. The CDR3 DNA sequence: TGTGCCAGCAGCTTATCCCGCACCGGGGAGCTGTTTTTT. The V and J genes are TRBV7-6 and TRBJ2-2; D unclear. Germline-derived CDR1 and CDR2 are SGHVS and FNYEAQ. CDR3 length: 13 residues. V lost 2 bases to trimming and J lost 4 bases, with 5 bases between them. Full variable domain (remainder filled in from reference TRBV7-6 and TRBJ2-2): GAGVSQSPRYKVTKRGQDVALRCDPISGHVSLYWYRQALGQGPEFLTYFNYEAQQDKSGLPNDRFSAERPEGSISTLTIQRTEQRDSAMYRCASSLSRTGELFFGEGSRLTVL.

This sequence joins TRBV28 and TRBJ1-5; a possible D gene is TRBD1 (6 bases). Deletions cut 2 bases from V and 2 bases from J, with 7 bases between. The V gene's germline CDR1 is MDHEN and CDR2 SYDVKM. The CDR3 is 14 residues long. CDR3 region: CASSLGGGNQPQHF. For the CDR3, the DNA is TGTGCCAGCAGTTTAGGGGGCGGCAATCAGCCCCAGCATTTT.

The chain recombines TRBV27 with TRBJ2-6, with D unresolved. CDR1 is MNHEY, CDR2 SMNVEV, per germline (reference sequence). CDR3 length: 15 residues. Trimming left V 3 bases short and J 0 bases short, with 6 bases between. The chain's CDR3 is CASSFSSSGANVLTF. DNA of the CDR3: TGTGCCAGCAGTTTTTCGAGCTCTGGGGCCAACGTCCTGACTTTC.

This chain uses TRBV7-7 with TRBJ2-5; D is perhaps TRBD1 (8 bases). The V and J ends lost 4 bases and 5 bases respectively, with 17 bases between them. Germline values: CDR1 SSHAT, CDR2 FNYEAQ (reference sequence). The CDR3 is 15 residues long. CDR3 DNA: TGTGCCAGCAGCTCTGGGTCACAGGGGGGGGAGACCCAGTACTTC. This codes for CASSSGSQGGETQYF.

The chain joins TRBV19 to TRBJ1-2; no clear D gene. With 7 bases removed from V and 4 bases from J, the gap between germline ends came to 19 bases. The CDR3 length is 15 residues. Germline CDR1 is LNHDA and CDR2 is SQIVND (reference sequence). The CDR3: CASNQNTQATYGYTF. The CDR3 DNA reads TGTGCCAGTAATCAAAATACTCAGGCTACCTATGGCTACACCTTC.